Presented here are 8 T cell receptor beta chains from one specimen sequenced in a study of blood T cell repertoires in COVID-19. Assay used: immunoSEQ multiplex PCR; TCRdb lists only in-frame clones, some missing. The data hold about 27,000 clones, with less than 85% observed a single time. Material: peripheral blood. These receptors all come from a woman at least 80 years old with acute or convalescent COVID-19.

This chain links TRBV11-2 with TRBJ2-1, with 11 bases matching TRBD1. The V gene's germline CDR1 is SGHAT and CDR2 FQNNGV. The CDR3 length is 15 residues. J gave up 7 bases and V 6 bases, and 8 bases lay outside the gene matches. In DNA form, the CDR3 reads TGTGCCAGCAGGCAACCGGGACAGGGGGTAAATGAGCAGTTCTTC. Protein: CASRQPGQGVNEQFF.

The gene calls are TRBV2 and TRBJ1-5, with D possibly being TRBD1 (6 bases). The CDR3 is 14 residues long. Trimming pared 6 bases from V and 4 bases from J, leaving 13 bases between. Germline V gene data show CDR1 as SNHLY and CDR2 as FYNNEI. CDR3 nucleotide sequence: TGTGCCAGCAGAAAGGGGGGGGAAAATCAGCCCCAGCATTTT. The encoded protein is CASRKGGENQPQHF.

The chain has TRBV15 and TRBJ1-1; TRBD1 is a possible D gene (6 bases). This CDR3 contains 14 residues. V lost 0 bases and J 5 bases, leaving 10 bases between the germline ends. Germline V CDR1 and CDR2: LNHNV, YYDKDF (reference sequence). This CDR3 is CATSRDGGGTEAFF. The CDR3 coding sequence is TGTGCCACCAGCAGAGATGGGGGCGGAACTGAAGCTTTCTTT.

The chain recombines TRBV19 with TRBJ1-3; 8 bases are shared with TRBD1. The J segment lost 4 bases and the V segment lost 5 bases, leaving 7 bases of the junction unmatched. This CDR3 is 15 amino acids long. From germline, CDR1 is LNHDA and CDR2 SQIVND (reference sequence). Here the CDR3 reads CASSPQTGDGNTIYF. For the CDR3, the DNA is TGTGCCAGTAGTCCACAGACAGGGGACGGAAACACCATATATTTT.

The chain employs TRBV28 and TRBJ1-5; 8 nucleotides line up with TRBD1. The trim removed 2 bases at V and 2 bases at J, leaving 5 bases unmatched. Germline lookup yields CDR1 MDHEN and CDR2 SYDVKM. The CDR3 sequence is 16 residues long. The CDR3 nucleotides read TGTGCCAGCAGTTTACCAGGGGGCGGGGGCAATCAGCCCCAGCATTTT. Protein product: CASSLPGGGGNQPQHF.

The J gene is TRBJ2-3, the V gene TRBV7-2; 9 nucleotides match TRBD2. Germline values: CDR1 SGHTA, CDR2 FQGNSA. V gave up 3 bases and J gave up 0 bases; unmatched junction bases: 7. The CDR3 has 17 residues. The CDR3 spells CASSFSPSGASTDTQYF. CDR3 in DNA: TGTGCCAGCAGCTTTAGTCCTAGCGGGGCAAGCACAGATACGCAGTATTTT. Supplemented by reference TRBV7-2 and TRBJ2-3, the full variable domain reads GAGVSQSPSNKVTEKGKDVELRCDPISGHTALYWYRQSLGQGLEFLIYFQGNSAPDKSGLPSDRFSAERTGGSVSTLTIQRTQQEDSAVYLCASSFSPSGASTDTQYFGPGTRLTVL.

The chain combines TRBV6-4 with TRBJ1-3, with 11 bases matching TRBD1. This CDR3 spans 13 amino acids. The J segment lost 4 bases and the V segment lost 10 bases, leaving 3 bases of the junction unmatched. The germline CDR1 and CDR2 sequences are MRHNA and SNTAGT. The CDR3 DNA reads as TGTGCCAAGAGGGACAGGGGGGGAAACACCATATATTTT. This codes for CAKRDRGGNTIYF.

The chain employs TRBV5-1 and TRBJ1-2; unclear D gene. The germline V and J ends were trimmed by 8 bases and 4 bases, with 18 bases remaining between them. Germline V gene lookup returns CDR1 SGHRS and CDR2 YFSETQ. The CDR3 loop spans 14 amino acids. The CDR3 is CASMDQRAPYGYTF. The CDR3 nucleotides are TGCGCCAGTATGGACCAGAGGGCCCCCTATGGCTACACCTTC. Full variable domain (rest looked up from reference TRBV5-1 and TRBJ1-2): KAGVTQTPRYLIKTRGQQVTLSCSPISGHRSVSWYQQTPGQGLQFLFEYFSETQRNKGNFPGRFSGRQFSNSRSEMNVSTLELGDSALYLCASMDQRAPYGYTFGSGTRLTVV.